The 8 T cell receptor beta chains below come from one sample, sequenced in a study of T cells expressing NK-cell markers. TCRdb re-called the 5' RACE reads; one entry per CDR3 protein, DNA not given. This table lists 350,000 to 500,000 distinct CDR3 sequences. Sequencing was done on a sample of blood T cells: a sorted CD56 or NKG2C T cell subset, CD4+ or CD8+ T cells, or bulk PBMC T cells (not recorded which). The origin of the receptors is a woman aged 18 to 69 in good health.

The rearrangement uses TRBV20-1 and TRBJ2-1. The CDR3 extends over 15 amino acids. CDR1 and CDR2 from the germline V gene are DFQATT and SNEGSKA (reference sequence). Here the CDR3 reads CSARGGIRSYNEQFF.

The rearrangement joins TRBV5-1 to TRBJ2-1; no DNA is available, so the TRBD2 call from TCRdb remains unchecked. This CDR3 contains 17 residues. Germline V gene lookup returns CDR1 SGHRS and CDR2 YFSETQ. The CDR3 region is CASSWDRGSGSYNEQFF. The full variable domain, its missing parts supplied by reference TRBV5-1 and TRBJ2-1, is KAGVTQTPRYLIKTRGQQVTLSCSPISGHRSVSWYQQTPGQGLQFLFEYFSETQRNKGNFPGRFSGRQFSNSRSEMNVSTLELGDSALYLCASSWDRGSGSYNEQFFGPGTRLTVL.

The J gene is TRBJ2-1, the V gene TRBV28; TCRdb outputs TRBD1, but without DNA this stays unchecked. CDR3 length equals 16 residues. CDR1 is MDHEN and CDR2 is SYDVKM in the germline V gene. CDR3: CASSLDRGRSYNEQFF.

V is TRBV27 and J is TRBJ2-5; TCRdb's D call, TRBD1, is unchecked because there is no DNA. In germline, CDR1 is MNHEY, CDR2 SMNVEV (reference sequence). The CDR3 spans 15 residues. CDR3 region: CASSPPQHAGETQYF.

The J gene is TRBJ2-1, the V gene TRBV11-2; TCRdb selects TRBD2, and the lack of DNA leaves this call unchecked. Germline CDR1 is SGHAT and CDR2 is FQNNGV. The CDR3 is 16 amino acids. CDR3 residues: CASSLDTSGTYNEQFF.

The V and J genes are TRBV9 and TRBJ2-1; lacking DNA, the TRBD2 call made by TCRdb goes unchecked. Germline V gene data show CDR1 as SGDLS and CDR2 as YYNGEE. The CDR3 consists of 15 residues. The chain's CDR3 is CASSVVSGVYNEQFF.

CDR3 region: CASSSSGVKGTDTQYF. V is TRBV5-5 and J is TRBJ2-3; TCRdb reports TRBD1, a call that lacks DNA to check it against. Germline V gene sequence: CDR1 SGHKS, CDR2 YYEKEE (reference sequence). The CDR3 has 16 residues.

The CDR3 is CASSFSRGDQPQHF. V usage is TRBV12-3 or TRBV12-4 and J usage is TRBJ1-5; the TCRdb call, TRBD1, lacks DNA for checking. The CDR3 contains 14 residues.